This T cell receptor beta chain stems from a study of blood T cells in healthy people across ages (dated by TCRdb to between 2014 and 2016). Background for the entire study: In model experiments, template switching captured roughly one uniquely barcoded TCR beta cDNA molecule for every two T cells. Donors were grouped into four age groups: young (average approximately 15 years), middle-aged (around 39), aged (around 66) and long-lived (approximately 81). Using deep sequencing normalized with unique cDNA molecular identifiers, the study measured how TCR beta repertoire diversity changes with age. The study analyzed two additional independent replicas of 1 million unique cDNA reads from the same blood draw for two donors, one aged 18 to 29 and one aged 80 or older. What the research found in general, with its limitations: The CMV infection status of donors was not known, potentially confounding age-related changes in expanded clonotypes. As age increased, observed TCR beta diversity per million T cells dropped in a roughly linear way, and a significant reduction was already evident by age about 36. Since profiling was done on bulk unsorted PBMCs, naive and antigen-experienced compartments could not be conclusively compared. Estimates of total diversity based on one million sequenced T cells were considered lower bounds and underestimates. The percentage of naive T cells measured by flow cytometry correlated strongly with observed TCR beta diversity. Compared with the aged group, the long-lived group had more naive CD4+ T cells, fewer expanded clones and increased TCR diversity, suggesting age selection.

As regards this clonotype: Its antigen is still unknown. No much larger clonotype is one base removed from it; base qualities were not supplied.

The germline V gene supplies CDR1 MDHEN and CDR2 SYDVKM. The CDR3 numbers 14 residues from cysteine through phenylalanine. The sequence is cut down to CDR3 DNA, 42 bases in frame from base 1. The V end loses 4 bases and the J end loses 8 bases, and a stretch of 17 bases separates them. Library method: 5' RACE. Sequencing was performed on an Illumina HiSeq 2500. A second PCR of about 6 to 11 cycles was performed with a sample-barcoded 5' primer and a J-beta primer mix. A template-switch 5' adaptor carrying 12 random nucleotides introduced a unique molecular identifier onto each TCR beta cDNA molecule. At least 2.5 million CDR3-containing paired-end reads were obtained from each sample. The Mint cDNA synthesis kit, primed by a TRBC-specific oligonucleotide, was used to synthesize first-strand cDNA from all RNA. All cDNA was treated with uracil-DNA glycosylase and then went through a first 18-cycle PCR with the universal primers M1SS and BC2_uni_R. From the authors' description of their analysis: For normalization, 1 million high-quality reads, each with a distinct molecular identifier, were randomly selected from each sample. Instead of being binned into consensus sequences, reads with shared molecular identifiers were discarded. CDR3 identification, clonotype clustering and error correction used MiTCR with a Q25 quality threshold and the strictest error-elimination algorithm. A nonparametric unseen species model using Euler transformation provided a lower-bound estimate of total TCR beta diversity. TCRdb handled the public reads itself, with Q25 trimming in fastp and clone calling in MiXCR, and kept productive beta chains. Every CDR3 protein is listed once, alongside the most common genes and DNA of its rows. These V and J calls rely on TCRdb rather than the paper's analysis. A total of around 780,000 distinct CDR3 sequences appear in this sample, roughly 26% of them only once. Less than 3.5% of the sample goes to the ten largest clones.

The donors were some 36 Caucasian individuals from Russia, aged roughly 6 to 100 years, who were systemically healthy. Around 10 milliliters of peripheral blood were drawn from each donor into EDTA-treated Vacutainer tubes. PBMCs were isolated by Ficoll-Paque density-gradient centrifugation, with at least 7 million obtained per sample. Total RNA was extracted from PBMCs with Trizol reagent, with at least 5 micrograms obtained per sample. Naive CD45RAhigh/CD27high T cell percentages were measured by flow cytometry on a PBMC aliquot from every donor. These data were also filed under a second study, of T cells of mothers and their children. Drawing on the second study: Nine systemically healthy Caucasian individuals, comprising three mothers and their six children, were included as donors. cDNA synthesis consumed the entire amount of extracted RNA, loaded at approximately 1.5 ug RNA in each 15 ul reaction. In the second PCR, the M1S primer introduced both the sample barcodes and 2-4 random nucleotides. Each mother yielded over 9 million TCR beta CDR3 reads and each child roughly 3.1 million reads. Thymic selection shapes the output of TCR recombination in a similar way in related and unrelated pairs, and inherited differences have a minor effect. Normalized repertoire overlap was always slightly but never significantly higher in related than unrelated mother-child pairs. No persistent microchimeric T cell clones were detected, at a sensitivity of roughly 100 clones per million clonotypes. Deep NGS was used in the study to compare the TCR beta repertoires of mothers and children and to look for features that separate related mother-child pairs from unrelated individuals. On average, the children were around 11 +/- 4 years old, while the mothers were around 42 +/- 4 years old. After adapter ligation was performed with NEBNext reagents, the libraries were sequenced on an Illumina HiSeq 2000 with 100+100 nt paired-end reads. Mother and child libraries were prepared a month apart and sequenced in separate runs to prevent cross-contamination. Between about 500,000 and 2,100,000 distinct TCR beta clonotypes were identified per donor. Naive TCR beta clonotypes were estimated from low-frequency clonotypes matched to each donor's FACS-determined naive share, without sorting.

This chain joins TRBV28 to TRBJ1-2; the D segment cannot be called with confidence. The clonotype originates from a boy younger than 18 in good health. Sequenced: blood. CDR3 region: CASSSPARTFGYTF. In nucleotides, the sequence is TGTGCCAGCAGTTCCCCGGCTCGTACTTTCGGCTACACCTTC.